This T cell receptor (beta chain) was documented in a study of T cells in Graves' hyperthyroidism and ophthalmopathy. Overall study: Blood was drawn when the patient was first diagnosed and still untreated. Study results and caveats: Ophthalmopathy stood apart from stable hyperthyroidism in a 13 V-J model. Blood shared most expanded thyroid clonotypes above 0.001.

From RNA transcripts, TCR beta CDR3 regions were amplified. The primer set for the first-round RT-PCR of the TCR CDR3 was HTBI. TCRdb itself ran the multiplex PCR reads through MiXCR, one entry per CDR3 protein. The sample records a few hundred thousand distinct CDR3 sequences, around 20% being singletons. In this sample, this clonotype turned up a few times. Its antigen is undetermined. Fresh peripheral blood, about 10 ml of it, supplied the PBMCs. This clonotype originated in a man between 25 and 39 years old with Graves' ophthalmopathy. What was sequenced was blood.

In nucleotides, the CDR3 is TGTGCCAGCAGCTTTGGGACAACGGGCTCCAATCAGCCCCAGCATTTT. The encoded protein is CASSFGTTGSNQPQHF. The chain links TRBV7-9 to TRBJ1-5; D possibly corresponds to TRBD1 (6 bases). The germline V and J ends were trimmed by 3 bases and 3 bases, with 15 bases remaining between them. Germline CDR1 SEHNR, CDR2 FQNEAQ (reference sequence). There are 16 residues in the CDR3.